This section outlines one TCR beta chain sequence together with its context. Its antigen is unknown. The data belong to a study of cytomegalovirus exposure and HLA in healthy donors. PCR employed 60 Vbeta and 13 Jbeta primers. The protocol was immunoSEQ multiplex PCR, while the TCRdb copy is restricted to in-frame clones and leaves out a portion. Here the sample spans roughly 120,000 clones, approximately 76% being singletons. Study-level points and caveats: Later on, an analysis tied over 15,000 TCR beta sequences to HLA alleles at 0.05 false discovery rate. Upon later analysis, TCR association rates were observed to vary by HLA locus, being highest for DRB1 and lowest for HLA-C. Researchers had no immune exposure information except CMV serostatus available. Accurate prediction of most subjects' HLA-A and HLA-B alleles from TCR beta sequences was reported.

This CDR3 has 16 residues. The V gene end was trimmed by 5 bases and the J gene end by 4 bases; junction bases not matched to a gene: 7. Germline lookup yields CDR1 LNHNV and CDR2 YYDKDF (reference sequence). The receptor's source is a man in his fifties or sixties in good health and CMV-seropositive. The chain employs TRBV15 and TRBJ2-3, with TRBD2 identical over 12 bases. The sequencing input was PBMCs. The CDR3 sequence is CATSEGLAGRADTQYF. Here the CDR3 DNA reads TGTGCCACCAGCGAAGGACTAGCGGGACGCGCAGATACGCAGTATTTT. Full variable domain (missing parts from reference TRBV15 and TRBJ2-3): DAMVIQNPRYQVTQFGKPVTLSCSQTLNHNVMYWYQQKSSQAPKLLFHYYDKDFNNEADTPDNFQSRRPNTSFCFLDIRSPGLGDTAMYLCATSEGLAGRADTQYFGPGTRLTVL.